What follows describes a single T cell receptor beta chain. The CDR3 totals 14 residues. The germline gives CDR1 MNHNY, CDR2 SVGAGI (reference sequence). Trimming removed 6 bases from V and 8 bases from J, with 19 bases in between. The data originate from a study of CD8 T cells in Susac syndrome. RNA in amounts of about 0.5 to 1 ug was reverse transcribed with random hexamers. From the immunoSEQ multiplex PCR reads, TCRdb called clonotypes with MiXCR, one entry per CDR3 protein. Among around 190,000 distinct CDR3 sequences listed, around 94% were seen once. Sequencing targeted TCR beta in blood CD8+ and CD4+ T cells.

This clonotype originated in a human donor with Susac syndrome. Sequencing was performed on CD4+ T cells from PBMCs. The chain couples TRBV6-6 to TRBJ1-2; D unclear. In DNA form, the CDR3 reads TGTGCCAGCAGATCTTCCGGGCCCCGGGGAGGCTACACCTTC. Protein sequence: CASRSSGPRGGYTF.